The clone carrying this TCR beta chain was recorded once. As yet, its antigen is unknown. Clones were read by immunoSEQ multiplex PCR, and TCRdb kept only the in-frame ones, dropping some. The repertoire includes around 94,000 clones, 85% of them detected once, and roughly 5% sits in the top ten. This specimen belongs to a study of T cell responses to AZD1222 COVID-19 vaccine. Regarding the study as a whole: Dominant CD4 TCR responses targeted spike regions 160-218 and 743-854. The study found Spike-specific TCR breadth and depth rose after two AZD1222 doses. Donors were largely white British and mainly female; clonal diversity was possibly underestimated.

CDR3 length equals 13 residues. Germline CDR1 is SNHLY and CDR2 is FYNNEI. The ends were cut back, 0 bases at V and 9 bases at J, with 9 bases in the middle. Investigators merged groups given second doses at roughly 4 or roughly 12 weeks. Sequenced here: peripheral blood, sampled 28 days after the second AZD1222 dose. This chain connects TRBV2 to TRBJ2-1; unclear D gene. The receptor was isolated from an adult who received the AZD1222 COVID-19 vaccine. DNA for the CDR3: TGTGCCAGCAGTGAAGCGCGATCTGGTGAGCAGTTCTTC. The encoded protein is CASSEARSGEQFF.